This is a list of T cell receptor beta chains from one sample in a study of blood T cells in healthy people across ages. Using its own MiXCR run on the 5' RACE reads, TCRdb lists one record per CDR3 protein. This table holds 500,000 to 600,000 distinct CDR3 sequences, roughly 28% found once. Sequencing used blood. The receptors derive from a woman in her 70s in good health. CDR3s include the opening cysteine and the closing phenylalanine or tryptophan. The order of the fields is J gene, CDR3 length, clone size, V gene, D gene, CDR3 DNA, CDR3 protein. The D gene is left open where the match is weak. Clone size appears in some rows only: once, few, many, or a class for an expanded clone.

J: TRBJ1-5
length: 15
size: few
V: TRBV3-1
D: TRBD1
DNA: TGTGCCAGCAGTCGCGGACAGGACCAAGCGTGGGCCCAGCATTTT
CDR3: CASSRGQDQAWAQHF

J: TRBJ1-3
length: 15
size: -
V: TRBV20-1
D: TRBD1
DNA: TGCAGTGCTCCAAAACAGGGGGCGAGGGGAGACACCATATATTTT
CDR3: CSAPKQGARGDTIYF

J: TRBJ2-1
length: 14
size: few
V: TRBV5-1
D: TRBD1
DNA: TGCGCCAGCCGGGGGGCTGACAGGGGGACTGAGCAGTTCTTC
CDR3: CASRGADRGTEQFF

J: TRBJ1-1
length: 14
size: -
V: TRBV7-2
D: -
DNA: TGTGCCAGCAGCTCCTTCTGGACAGCGACTGAAGCTTTCTTT
CDR3: CASSSFWTATEAFF

J: TRBJ1-6
length: 17
size: few
V: TRBV6-1
D: -
DNA: TGTGCCAGCAGGCAGGGGACGTCAAGCTCCTATAATTCACCCCTCCACTTT
CDR3: CASRQGTSSSYNSPLHF

J: TRBJ2-1
length: 15
size: -
V: TRBV20-1
D: -
DNA: TGCAGTGCTAGAGGCTCCTGGGGGAGGGGGAATGAGCAGTTCTTC
CDR3: CSARGSWGRGNEQFF

J: TRBJ1-4
length: 19
size: -
V: TRBV7-2
D: -
DNA: TGTGCCAGCAGCCCACTCGGACCCTACTCCACGGCAACTAATGAAAAACTGTTTTTT
CDR3: CASSPLGPYSTATNEKLFF

J: TRBJ1-2
length: 15
size: -
V: TRBV7-2
D: TRBD1
DNA: TGTGCCAGCAGCACCCGACAGGGGCTAACCTATGGCTACACCTTC
CDR3: CASSTRQGLTYGYTF

J: TRBJ2-5
length: 16
size: few
V: TRBV4-3
D: TRBD2
DNA: TGCGCCAGCAGCCGGGGACTAGCGGGGTTCCAAGAGACCCAGTACTTC
CDR3: CASSRGLAGFQETQYF

J: TRBJ2-3
length: 14
size: -
V: TRBV9
D: -
DNA: TGTGCCAGCAGCGGCCCGGCGGGGACAGATACGCAGTATTTT
CDR3: CASSGPAGTDTQYF

J: TRBJ2-7
length: 15
size: -
V: TRBV12-3/TRBV12-4
D: TRBD2
DNA: TGTGCCAGCAGTTCGGGGACTAGCGGGGGCCAGAAACAGTACTTC
CDR3: CASSSGTSGGQKQYF

J: TRBJ1-2
length: 14
size: few
V: TRBV11-3
D: -
DNA: TGTGCCAGCAGCTCCAGGGCAGGGAACTATGGCTACACCTTC
CDR3: CASSSRAGNYGYTF

J: TRBJ2-3
length: 15
size: -
V: TRBV5-1
D: TRBD2
DNA: TGCGCCAGCAGCACTAGCGGGCCGCAGACAGATACGCAGTATTTT
CDR3: CASSTSGPQTDTQYF

J: TRBJ2-7
length: 16
size: few
V: TRBV29-1
D: -
DNA: TGCAGCGTTGCGACCCTACAGGGTTTGGAGTCCTACGAGCAGTACTTC
CDR3: CSVATLQGLESYEQYF

J: TRBJ1-6
length: 16
size: many
V: TRBV9
D: TRBD1
DNA: TGTGCCAGCAGCGTAACGGACAGGGCGACGGATTCACCCCTCCACTTT
CDR3: CASSVTDRATDSPLHF

J: TRBJ1-2
length: 14
size: few
V: TRBV29-1
D: TRBD1
DNA: TGCAGCGCCGGACAGGGTCGAACTAACTATGGCTACACCTTC
CDR3: CSAGQGRTNYGYTF

J: TRBJ1-1
length: 15
size: -
V: TRBV29-1
D: -
DNA: TGCAGCGTTGAAGATGGGGAGAGCATGAACACTGAAGCTTTCTTT
CDR3: CSVEDGESMNTEAFF

J: TRBJ2-5
length: 11
size: -
V: TRBV29-1
D: -
DNA: TGCAGCGTTGAAGAAGGAGAGACCCAGTACTTC
CDR3: CSVEEGETQYF

J: TRBJ2-1
length: 15
size: few
V: TRBV7-3
D: TRBD1
DNA: TGTGCCAGCAGACTCCCGGGACAGGGCAGTAATGAGCAGTTCTTC
CDR3: CASRLPGQGSNEQFF

J: TRBJ2-2
length: 19
size: once
V: TRBV9
D: TRBD2
DNA: TGTGCCAGCAGCGAAGGCGGCTCAGCGGGGGGGCCGAAAACCGGGGAGCTGTTTTTT
CDR3: CASSEGGSAGGPKTGELFF

J: TRBJ1-3
length: 13
size: -
V: TRBV6-5
D: -
DNA: TGTGCCAGCAGTTACTCGCCAGGTCACACCATATATTTT
CDR3: CASSYSPGHTIYF

J: TRBJ2-7
length: 13
size: -
V: TRBV7-2
D: -
DNA: TGTGCCAGCAGCCTGACAGGGAGGGAGGAGCAGTACTTC
CDR3: CASSLTGREEQYF